These 28 T cell receptor beta chains came from one sample sequenced in a study of CD8+ T cells in alopecia areata. RNA was isolated and reverse transcribed to cDNA, the sequencing template. Repertoires were generated with immunoSEQ multiplex PCR, while TCRdb's copy carries only in-frame clones and drops some. The table includes fewer than 200,000 clones, around 58% detected once. As for treatment: oral pan-JAK inhibitor, 5-10 mg twice daily. The material was CD4+ T cells sorted from blood, obtained at week 56, from a patient treated with tofacitinib. These receptors all come from a human donor with alopecia areata.

This clone was seen a handful of times. V usage is TRBV9 and J usage is TRBJ1-1; unclear D gene. V lost 3 bases and J 1 base, leaving 13 bases between the germline ends. The germline gives CDR1 SGDLS, CDR2 YYNGEE. The CDR3 sequence is 15 residues long. For the CDR3, the DNA is TGTGCCAGCAGCGGGGCGAGGGTAAAGAACACTGAAGCTTTCTTT. Protein product: CASSGARVKNTEAFF.

CDR3 in DNA: TGTGCCTGGAGTGTACTAGCTTACGGCTATGGCTACACCTTC. Its protein is CAWSVLAYGYGYTF. The rearrangement links TRBV30 to TRBJ1-2, with D unclear. The CDR3 has 14 residues. Germline CDR1 is GTSNPN and CDR2 is SVGIG (reference sequence). With 0 bases removed from V and 4 bases from J, the gap between germline ends came to 12 bases.

This CDR3 reads CASRHSMAVRGYYEQYF. CDR3 nucleotide sequence: TGTGCCAGCAGGCATTCCATGGCAGTCCGGGGGTACTACGAGCAGTACTTC. The chain uses TRBV2 and TRBJ2-7; possible D gene TRBD2, 6 bases. The V gene lost 6 bases and the J gene lost 3 bases, with 24 bases spanning the gap. The germline CDR1 and CDR2 sequences are SNHLY and FYNNEI. This CDR3 contains 17 residues.

V gene TRBV7-9 combines with J gene TRBJ2-7; D possibly corresponds to TRBD1 (5 bases). The CDR3 totals 13 residues. Germline V gives CDR1 SEHNR, CDR2 FQNEAQ (reference sequence). Trimming took 8 bases from V and 0 from J, leaving 11 bases between them. In nucleotides, the CDR3 is TGTGCCAGCCACAGGAACCTCTCCTACGAGCAGTACTTC. The encoded protein is CASHRNLSYEQYF.

The V and J genes are TRBV5-1 and TRBJ2-5, with 7 positions matching TRBD1. Looked up from germline, CDR1 is SGHRS and CDR2 is YFSETQ. Trimming took 6 bases from V and 5 from J; bases not matched to a gene: 13. The CDR3 loop spans 15 amino acids. Written as DNA, the CDR3 is TGCGCCAGCAACCTTGGGGGACAGAGGTTCGAGACCCAGTACTTC. Translating gives CASNLGGQRFETQYF.

The rearrangement joins TRBV18 to TRBJ1-5; 7 bases map to TRBD1. From germline, CDR1 is KGHSH and CDR2 LQKENI. CDR3 length equals 14 residues. Losses at the gene ends were 3 bases for V and 4 bases for J; bases not matched to a gene: 3. The CDR3 spells CASSPGQENQPQHF. The CDR3 DNA is TGTGCCAGCTCACCCGGACAGGAAAATCAGCCCCAGCATTTT.

This clone has a handful of counts. The J gene is TRBJ2-3, the V gene TRBV29-1; D assignment may be TRBD1 or TRBD2 (6 bases each). The CDR3 runs to 13 residues. Germline values: CDR1 SQVTM, CDR2 ANQGSEA. Between the trimmed V and J ends, which lost 0 bases and 4 bases, there was a span of 8 bases. CDR3 residues: CSVEEGGADTQYF. The CDR3 region has the DNA TGCAGCGTTGAAGAGGGGGGCGCAGATACGCAGTATTTT.

V is TRBV6-5 and J is TRBJ2-3, with 8 bases lining up with TRBD1. The CDR3 spans 13 residues. J gave up 11 bases and V 5 bases, and 9 bases lay outside the gene matches. CDR1 is MNHEY, CDR2 SVGAGI, per germline. The CDR3 DNA is TGTGCCAGCAGTGGCAAACGGACAGGGAGGCAGTATTTT. This sequence encodes CASSGKRTGRQYF.

There are a few counts of this clone. The genes are TRBV29-1 and TRBJ2-6; D perhaps matches TRBD2 (6 bases). This CDR3 spans 15 amino acids. V gave up 5 bases and J gave up 2 bases, with 13 bases separating them. Germline loops: CDR1 SQVTM, CDR2 ANQGSEA. CDR3: CSVTAGTAGANVLTF. CDR3 sequence (DNA): TGCAGCGTTACTGCAGGGACTGCTGGGGCCAACGTCCTGACTTTC.

The V call is TRBV25-1, the J call TRBJ2-1; tentative D call: TRBD1 (5 bases). The CDR3 runs 15 residues. Germline CDR1 and CDR2: MGHDK and SYGVNS. The V and J ends lost 6 bases and 5 bases respectively, with 17 bases between them. The CDR3: CASRPHGDRNNEQFF. The CDR3 DNA reads TGTGCCAGCAGACCTCACGGCGACAGAAACAATGAGCAGTTCTTC.

The chain employs TRBV7-2 and TRBJ2-7, with unresolved D. This CDR3 is 13 amino acids long. The V gene lost 3 bases and the J gene lost 8 bases, with 14 bases spanning the gap. The germline V gene has CDR1 SGHTA and CDR2 FQGNSA. The CDR3 nucleotides read TGTGCCAGCAGCTTTCTAGGATCCCCCCAGCAGTACTTC. This codes for CASSFLGSPQQYF.

This clone was found a few times. The chain uses TRBV30 and TRBJ2-6; D uncertain. The CDR3 has 13 residues. Between the trimmed V and J ends, which lost 4 bases and 1 base, there was a span of 5 bases. Per germline, CDR1 GTSNPN and CDR2 SVGIG (reference sequence). The CDR3 DNA follows: TGTGCCTGGAAGTTTTCTGGGGCCAACGTCCTGACTTTC. Its protein product is CAWKFSGANVLTF.

The V and J genes are TRBV4-2 and TRBJ2-2, with TRBD1 identical over 8 bases. CDR3 size: 14 residues. Looked up from germline, CDR1 is LGHNA and CDR2 is YNFKEQ. V lost 7 bases to trimming and J lost 2 bases; unmatched junction nucleotides: 3. DNA of the CDR3: TGTGCCAGCAACGACAGGGGCAACACCGGGGAGCTGTTTTTT. Translation gives CASNDRGNTGELFF.

This chain uses TRBV5-1 with TRBJ2-1; 7 nucleotides match TRBD1. CDR3 length equals 16 residues. Germline trimming cut 0 bases from V and 3 bases from J; bases unmatched to any gene: 6. Germline V lookup: CDR1 SGHRS, CDR2 YFSETQ. CDR3 coding DNA: TGCGCCAGCAGCTTGGGGGACAGAATAAGCTACAATGAGCAGTTCTTC. Protein: CASSLGDRISYNEQFF.

The V gene is TRBV30, the J gene TRBJ2-5; unclear D gene. Germline CDR1 GTSNPN, CDR2 SVGIG (reference sequence). V was shortened by 4 bases and J by 5 bases, with 20 bases between the two germline ends. This CDR3 has 15 residues. The CDR3 DNA is TGTGCCTGGAACCTTTGGGGTTCACATGGGGAGACCCAGTACTTC. Translating it yields CAWNLWGSHGETQYF.

CDR3: CSVRQKNTEAFF. The CDR3 region has the DNA TGCAGCGTTCGACAGAAAAACACTGAAGCTTTCTTT. This chain uses TRBV29-1 with TRBJ1-1; TRBD1 is a possible D gene (5 bases). The length of the CDR3 is 12 residues. Germline V gives CDR1 SQVTM, CDR2 ANQGSEA. V was shortened by 5 bases and J by 2 bases, with 9 bases between the two germline ends. Filled out from reference TRBV29-1 and TRBJ1-1, the complete variable domain reads SAVISQKPSRDICQRGTSLTIQCQVDSQVTMMFWYRQQPGQSLTLIATANQGSEATYESGFVIDKFPISRPNLTFSTLTVSNMSPEDSSIYLCSVRQKNTEAFFGQGTRLTVV.

The V gene is TRBV4-1, the J gene TRBJ2-7; unclear D gene. Germline CDR1 MGHRA, CDR2 YSYEKL. V was shortened by 0 bases and J by 0 bases, with 9 bases between the two germline ends. This CDR3 has 15 amino acids. The CDR3 protein is CASSQDSTPSYEQYF. CDR3 bases: TGCGCCAGCAGCCAAGATTCGACTCCCTCCTACGAGCAGTACTTC.

Note on this clone: In the same sample, other DNA sequences code for this CDR3. The V and J genes are TRBV29-1 and TRBJ1-2; D not certain. Trimming shortened V by 3 bases and J by 5 bases, and 4 bases separated the two germline ends. The CDR3 contains 10 residues. CDR1 is SQVTM, CDR2 ANQGSEA, per germline. The CDR3 bases are TGCAGCGTTGATTCGTATGGCTACACCTTC. Protein: CSVDSYGYTF. Based on the CDR3 plus reference TRBV29-1 and TRBJ1-2, the full variable domain is SAVISQKPSRDICQRGTSLTIQCQVDSQVTMMFWYRQQPGQSLTLIATANQGSEATYESGFVIDKFPISRPNLTFSTLTVSNMSPEDSSIYLCSVDSYGYTFGSGTRLTVV.

The J gene is TRBJ1-6, the V gene TRBV7-9; D may be TRBD1 (5 bases). Germline lookup yields CDR1 SEHNR and CDR2 FQNEAQ (reference sequence). The length of the CDR3 is 14 residues. Deletions cut 4 bases from V and 15 bases from J, with 19 bases between. Here the CDR3 reads CASSSTGPRALLHF. The DNA of the CDR3 is TGTGCCAGCAGCTCAACAGGCCCGCGGGCTCTCCTCCACTTT.

This clone showed up just a few times. This chain joins TRBV29-1 and TRBJ1-2; D might be TRBD1 (5 bases). The CDR3 consists of 15 residues. Looked up from germline, CDR1 is SQVTM and CDR2 is ANQGSEA. The V end lost 0 bases, the J end lost 3 bases, and 14 bases lay between the germline ends. CDR3 amino acids: CSVEDKAGIYYGYTF. CDR3 nucleotide sequence: TGCAGCGTTGAAGATAAGGCAGGGATCTACTATGGCTACACCTTC. Full variable domain (missing parts from reference TRBV29-1 and TRBJ1-2): SAVISQKPSRDICQRGTSLTIQCQVDSQVTMMFWYRQQPGQSLTLIATANQGSEATYESGFVIDKFPISRPNLTFSTLTVSNMSPEDSSIYLCSVEDKAGIYYGYTFGSGTRLTVV.

This clone was picked up a small number of times. DNA of the CDR3: TGCAGCGTTGATCCGGAGATCTATGGCTACACCTTC. Amino acids: CSVDPEIYGYTF. This chain uses TRBV29-1 with TRBJ1-2; D is unresolved. Germline V CDR1 and CDR2: SQVTM, ANQGSEA. The CDR3 covers 12 residues. V lost 3 bases, J lost 4 bases, and 9 bases lay in between.

The chain has TRBV11-3 and TRBJ2-5, with D unclear. Germline V gene sequence: CDR1 SGHNT, CDR2 YENEEA. Trimming cost V 5 bases and J 5 bases, with 6 bases left between them. The CDR3 has 11 residues. The CDR3 sequence is CASSKGETQYF. The CDR3 DNA follows: TGTGCCAGCAGCAAAGGGGAGACCCAGTACTTC.

This chain joins TRBV18 and TRBJ2-7; no clear D gene. V lost 3 bases to trimming and J lost 5 bases, with 8 bases between them. The germline V gene encodes CDR1 KGHSH and CDR2 LQKENI. The CDR3 has 12 residues. DNA for the CDR3: TGTGCCAGCTCACCGCGAATGGACGAGCAGTACTTC. This translates into CASSPRMDEQYF. Combining the CDR3 with reference TRBV18 and TRBJ2-7 gives the whole variable domain NAGVMQNPRHLVRRRGQEARLRCSPMKGHSHVYWYRQLPEEGLKFMVYLQKENIIDESGMPKERFSAEFPKEGPSILRIQQVVRGDSAAYFCASSPRMDEQYFGPGTRLTVT.

The rearrangement uses TRBV15 and TRBJ1-3; D is ambiguous. The CDR3 runs 17 residues. Germline lookup yields CDR1 LNHNV and CDR2 YYDKDF (reference sequence). V shed 0 bases and J shed 6 bases, with 18 bases lying between them. CDR3 DNA: TGTGCCACCAGCAGAGATTACGGACCCCTCCCAGTAAACACCATATATTTT. Translating gives CATSRDYGPLPVNTIYF.

The chain employs TRBV7-2 and TRBJ2-1; D is perhaps TRBD1 (5 bases). Germline loops: CDR1 SGHTA, CDR2 FQGNSA. V lost 7 bases to trimming and J lost 6 bases, with 19 bases between them. The CDR3 has 15 amino acids. This CDR3 is CASNENLARGNEQFF. CDR3 nucleotide sequence: TGTGCCAGCAACGAGAACCTGGCTAGGGGCAATGAGCAGTTCTTC.

The chain carries TRBV6-5 and TRBJ2-5, with TRBD2 matching 11 bases. After removal of 8 bases from V and 10 bases from J, the junction contained 9 bases not matched to a gene. Germline values: CDR1 MNHEY, CDR2 SVGAGI. The CDR3 extends over 13 amino acids. In nucleotides, the CDR3 is TGTGCCAGCGGGCGACTAGCGGGGCATGGCCAGTACTTC. It specifies CASGRLAGHGQYF.

The chain is built from TRBV25-1 and TRBJ2-7; TRBD2 matches at 11 bases. The CDR3 is 14 amino acids. The V segment lost 6 bases and the J segment 5 bases; nucleotides outside the gene matches: 6. From germline, CDR1 is MGHDK and CDR2 SYGVNS. CDR3 bases: TGTGCCAGCAGCGTAGCGGGGGGGCCCAACGAGCAGTACTTC. It codes for CASSVAGGPNEQYF.

The CDR3 region is CAKKGTKCYEQYF. CDR3 DNA sequence: TGTGCCAAAAAGGGGACTAAATGCTACGAGCAGTACTTC. V gene TRBV25-1 combines with J gene TRBJ2-7; TRBD2 matches at 7 bases. Germline V gene sequence: CDR1 MGHDK, CDR2 SYGVNS. The CDR3 has 13 amino acids. V gave up 10 bases and J gave up 3 bases; unmatched junction bases: 9.